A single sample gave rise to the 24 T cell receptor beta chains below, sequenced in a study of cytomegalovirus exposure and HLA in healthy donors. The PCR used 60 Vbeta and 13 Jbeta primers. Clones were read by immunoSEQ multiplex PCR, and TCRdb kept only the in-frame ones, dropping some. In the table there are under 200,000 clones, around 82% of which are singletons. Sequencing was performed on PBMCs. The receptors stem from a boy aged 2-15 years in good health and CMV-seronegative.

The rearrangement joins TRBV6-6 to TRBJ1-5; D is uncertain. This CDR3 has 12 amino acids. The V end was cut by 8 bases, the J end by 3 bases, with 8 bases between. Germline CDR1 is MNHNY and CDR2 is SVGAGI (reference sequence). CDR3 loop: CASGRPNQPQHF. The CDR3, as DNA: TGTGCCAGCGGCAGGCCCAATCAGCCCCAGCATTTT.

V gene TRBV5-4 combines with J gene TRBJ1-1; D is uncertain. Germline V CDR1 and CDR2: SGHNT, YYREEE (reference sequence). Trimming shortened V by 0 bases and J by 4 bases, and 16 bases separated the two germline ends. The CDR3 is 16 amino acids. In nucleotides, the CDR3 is TGTGCCAGCAGCTTGGATGGCAGGTTTGAGAGCACTGAAGCTTTCTTT. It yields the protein CASSLDGRFESTEAFF.

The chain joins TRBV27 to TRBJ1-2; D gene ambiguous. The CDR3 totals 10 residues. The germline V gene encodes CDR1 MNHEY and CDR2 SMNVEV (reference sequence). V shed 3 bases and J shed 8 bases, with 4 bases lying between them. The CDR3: CASSLRGYTF. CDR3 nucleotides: TGTGCCAGCAGTTTGAGGGGCTACACCTTC.

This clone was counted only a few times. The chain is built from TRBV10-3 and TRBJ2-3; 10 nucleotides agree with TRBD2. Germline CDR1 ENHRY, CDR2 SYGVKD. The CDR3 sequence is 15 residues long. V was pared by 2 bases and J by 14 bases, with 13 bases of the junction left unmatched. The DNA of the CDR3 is TGTGCCATCAGTGAGCCCCCATCCGGGACTAGCGAACCGTATTTT. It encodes CAISEPPSGTSEPYF.

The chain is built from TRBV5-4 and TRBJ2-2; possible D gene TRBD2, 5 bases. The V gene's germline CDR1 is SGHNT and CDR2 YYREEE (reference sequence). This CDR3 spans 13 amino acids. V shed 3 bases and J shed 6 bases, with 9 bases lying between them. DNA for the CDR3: TGTGCCAGCAGCTCGCTAGCATCCGGGGAGCTGTTTTTT. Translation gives CASSSLASGELFF.

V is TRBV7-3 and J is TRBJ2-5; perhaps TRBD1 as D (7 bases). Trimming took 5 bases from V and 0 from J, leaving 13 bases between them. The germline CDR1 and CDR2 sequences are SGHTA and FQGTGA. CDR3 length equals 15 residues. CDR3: CASSLSGGHQETQYF. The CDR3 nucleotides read TGTGCCAGCAGCCTCTCAGGGGGGCACCAAGAGACCCAGTACTTC.

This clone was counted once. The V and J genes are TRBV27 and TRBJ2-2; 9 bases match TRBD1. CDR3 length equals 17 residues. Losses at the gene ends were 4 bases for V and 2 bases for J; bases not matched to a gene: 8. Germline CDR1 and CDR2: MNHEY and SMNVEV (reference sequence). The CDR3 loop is CASSSLRTGANTGELFF. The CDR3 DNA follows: TGTGCCAGCAGTTCCCTTAGGACAGGGGCAAACACCGGGGAGCTGTTTTTT.

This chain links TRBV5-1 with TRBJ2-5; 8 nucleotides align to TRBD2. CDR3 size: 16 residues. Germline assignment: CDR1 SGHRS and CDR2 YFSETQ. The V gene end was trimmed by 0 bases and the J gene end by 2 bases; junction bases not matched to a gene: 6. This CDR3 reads CASSLAGGGRQETQYF. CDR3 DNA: TGCGCCAGCAGCTTGGCCGGCGGGGGGCGACAAGAGACCCAGTACTTC.

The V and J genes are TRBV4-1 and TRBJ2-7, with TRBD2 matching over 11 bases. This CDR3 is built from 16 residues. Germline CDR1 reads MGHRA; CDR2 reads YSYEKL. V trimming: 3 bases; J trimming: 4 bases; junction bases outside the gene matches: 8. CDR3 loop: CASSQVAGGPGYEQYF. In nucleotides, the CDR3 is TGCGCCAGCAGCCAGGTAGCGGGAGGGCCGGGTTACGAGCAGTACTTC.

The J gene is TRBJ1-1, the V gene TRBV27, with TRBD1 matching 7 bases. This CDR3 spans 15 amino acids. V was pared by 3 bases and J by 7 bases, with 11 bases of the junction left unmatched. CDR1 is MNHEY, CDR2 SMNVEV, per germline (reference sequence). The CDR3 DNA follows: TGTGCCAGCAGTTTCCTCTCGACAGGGCGCAATGAAGCTTTCTTT. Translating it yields CASSFLSTGRNEAFF.

In DNA, the CDR3 is TGTGCCACAAGGACAGGCGACGAGCAGTACTTC. Translating it yields CATRTGDEQYF. The chain uses TRBV19 and TRBJ2-7, with 7 bases matching TRBD1. After removal of 10 bases from V and 5 bases from J, the junction contained 5 bases not matched to a gene. Germline lookup yields CDR1 LNHDA and CDR2 SQIVND (reference sequence). CDR3 length: 11 residues.

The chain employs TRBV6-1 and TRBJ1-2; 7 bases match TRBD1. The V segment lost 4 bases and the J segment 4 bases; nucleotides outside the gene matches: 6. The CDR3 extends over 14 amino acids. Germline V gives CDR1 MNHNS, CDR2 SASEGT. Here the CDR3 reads CASSARQGSYGYTF. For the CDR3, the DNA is TGTGCCAGCAGTGCCCGACAGGGATCCTATGGCTACACCTTC.

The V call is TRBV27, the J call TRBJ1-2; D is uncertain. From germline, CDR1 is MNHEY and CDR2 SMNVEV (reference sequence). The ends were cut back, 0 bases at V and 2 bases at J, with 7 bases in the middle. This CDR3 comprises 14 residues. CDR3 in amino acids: CASSLSAGNYGYTF. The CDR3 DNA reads TGTGCCAGCAGTTTATCGGCGGGAAACTATGGCTACACCTTC.

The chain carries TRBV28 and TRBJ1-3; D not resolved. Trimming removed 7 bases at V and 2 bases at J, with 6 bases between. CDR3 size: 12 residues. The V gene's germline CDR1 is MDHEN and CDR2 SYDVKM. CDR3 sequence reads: CASTGAGNTIYF. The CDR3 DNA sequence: TGTGCCAGCACTGGAGCTGGAAACACCATATATTTT.

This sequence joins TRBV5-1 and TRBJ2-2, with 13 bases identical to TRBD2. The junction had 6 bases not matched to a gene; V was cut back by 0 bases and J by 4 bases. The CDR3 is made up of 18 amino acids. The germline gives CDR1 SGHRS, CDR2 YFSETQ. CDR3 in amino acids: CASSLEGLAGSGTGELFF. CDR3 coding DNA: TGCGCCAGCAGCTTGGAGGGACTAGCGGGAAGTGGCACCGGGGAGCTGTTTTTT.

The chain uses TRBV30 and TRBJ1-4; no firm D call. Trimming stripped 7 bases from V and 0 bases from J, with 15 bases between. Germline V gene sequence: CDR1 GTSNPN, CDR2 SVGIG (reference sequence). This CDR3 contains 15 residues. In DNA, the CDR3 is TGTGCCTTAGAAAGGACTTCGACAACTAATGAAAAACTGTTTTTT. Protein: CALERTSTTNEKLFF.

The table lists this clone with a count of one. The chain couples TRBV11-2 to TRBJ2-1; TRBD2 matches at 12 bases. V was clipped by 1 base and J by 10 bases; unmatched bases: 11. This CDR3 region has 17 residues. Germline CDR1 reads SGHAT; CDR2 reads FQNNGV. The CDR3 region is CASSLGPLAGGAFEQFF. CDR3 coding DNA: TGTGCCAGCAGCTTAGGCCCACTAGCGGGAGGCGCCTTCGAGCAGTTCTTC.

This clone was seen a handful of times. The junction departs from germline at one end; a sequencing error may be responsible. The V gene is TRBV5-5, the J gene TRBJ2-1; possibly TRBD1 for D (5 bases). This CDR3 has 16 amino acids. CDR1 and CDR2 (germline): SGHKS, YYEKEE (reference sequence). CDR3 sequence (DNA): TGTGCCAGCAGTTTGGTCCCCGAAGGGGCTTTAGATGAGCAGTTCTTC. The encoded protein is CASSLVPEGALDEQFF.

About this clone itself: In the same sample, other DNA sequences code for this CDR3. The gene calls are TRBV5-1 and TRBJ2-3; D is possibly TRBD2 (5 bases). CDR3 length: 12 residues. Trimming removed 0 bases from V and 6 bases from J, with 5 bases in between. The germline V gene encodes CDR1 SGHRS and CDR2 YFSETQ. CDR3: CASSLAGDTQYF. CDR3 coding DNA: TGCGCCAGCAGCTTGGCGGGGGATACGCAGTATTTT.

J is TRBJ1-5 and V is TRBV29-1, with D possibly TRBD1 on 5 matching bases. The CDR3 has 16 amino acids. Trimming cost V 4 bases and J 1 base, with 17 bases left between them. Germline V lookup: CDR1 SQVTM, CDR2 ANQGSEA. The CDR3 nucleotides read TGCAGCGTTGTTCTCCTCGGGGGGGACAGCAATCAGCCCCAGCATTTT. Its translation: CSVVLLGGDSNQPQHF.

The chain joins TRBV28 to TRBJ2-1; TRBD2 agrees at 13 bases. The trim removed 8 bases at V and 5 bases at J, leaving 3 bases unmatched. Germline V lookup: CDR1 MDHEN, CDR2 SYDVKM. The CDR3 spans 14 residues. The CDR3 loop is CASYGTSGNNEQFF. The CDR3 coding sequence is TGTGCCAGCTACGGGACTAGCGGGAACAATGAGCAGTTCTTC.

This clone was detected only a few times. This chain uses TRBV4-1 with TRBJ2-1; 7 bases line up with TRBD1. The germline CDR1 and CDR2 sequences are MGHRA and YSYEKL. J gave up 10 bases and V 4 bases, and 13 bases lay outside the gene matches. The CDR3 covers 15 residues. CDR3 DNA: TGCGCCAGCAGCCCCCAGGACAGGCCCAGAGTGGAGCAGTTCTTC. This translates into CASSPQDRPRVEQFF.

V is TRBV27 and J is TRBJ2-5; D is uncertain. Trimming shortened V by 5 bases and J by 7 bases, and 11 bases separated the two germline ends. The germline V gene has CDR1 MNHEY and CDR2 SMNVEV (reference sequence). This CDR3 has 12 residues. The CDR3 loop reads CASSPITGTQYF. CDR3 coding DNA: TGTGCCAGCAGTCCAATCACGGGGACCCAGTACTTC.

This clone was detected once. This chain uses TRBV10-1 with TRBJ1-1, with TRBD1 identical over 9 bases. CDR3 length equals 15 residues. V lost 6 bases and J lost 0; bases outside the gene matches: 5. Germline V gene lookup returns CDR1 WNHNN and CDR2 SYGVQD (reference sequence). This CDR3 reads CASRKDRGLNTEAFF. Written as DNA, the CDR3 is TGCGCCAGCAGAAAGGACAGGGGCCTGAACACTGAAGCTTTCTTT.